These T cell receptor beta chains were read from a single sample in a study of T-cell reconstitution after alpha-beta-depleted transplantation in children. TCRdb reprocessed the PCR reads with MiXCR, giving one entry per CDR3 protein. The sample has about 420,000 distinct CDR3 sequences, roughly 10% seen once. The starting material was PBMCs from the stem cell graft donor, obtained from the stem cell graft. Source of these receptors: a human donor who donated a stem cell graft to a child with acute myeloid leukemia. CDR3s include the opening cysteine and the closing phenylalanine or tryptophan. The order of the fields is D gene, J gene, clone size, V gene, CDR3 protein. D genes are given only for firm matches. Expanded clones get a size class; other rows say once, few or many, or leave the size out.

>NA|TRBJ2-3|many|TRBV6-1
CASSAAGWGGRLDTQYF
>TRBD1|TRBJ1-2|many|TRBV7-8
CASRLGTGGALYGYTF
>TRBD1|TRBJ2-3|NA|TRBV20-1
CSAGDSGTDTQYF
>TRBD2|TRBJ2-7|NA|TRBV20-1
CSARDPAGGYEQYF
>TRBD1|TRBJ2-5|few|TRBV27
CASSLGTADQETQYF
>NA|TRBJ1-5|NA|TRBV9
CASSGGNSNQPQHF
>NA|TRBJ2-4|NA|TRBV23-1
CASQGRNIQYF
>NA|TRBJ1-1|NA|TRBV5-1
CASSLGDLTEAFF
>TRBD1|TRBJ2-7|few|TRBV11-1
CASSFAGGYEQYF
>NA|TRBJ2-2|NA|TRBV19
CASIRGQANTGELFF
>TRBD1|TRBJ1-2|few|TRBV12-3/TRBV12-4
CASSTDRGPTNYGYTF
>NA|TRBJ1-2|many|TRBV27
CASSPGAGVGYGYTF
>TRBD1|TRBJ2-5|few|TRBV7-8
CASSHGDRDQETQYF
>NA|TRBJ2-1|few|TRBV9
CASSGTGRGHNEQFF
>NA|TRBJ2-5|few|TRBV4-1
CASSQGPYPWSETQYF
>TRBD2|TRBJ2-3|NA|TRBV20-1
CSASNLAGSTDTQYF
>TRBD2|TRBJ2-2|NA|TRBV5-1
CASSFERGGLIGTGELFF
>TRBD2|TRBJ2-7|NA|TRBV6-2/TRBV6-3
CASSRPGLAGTYEQYF
>NA|TRBJ1-1|NA|TRBV19
CATYGGPRGDPEPFF
>TRBD1|TRBJ2-2|NA|TRBV7-2
CASSFKGAIPNTGELFF
>TRBD2|TRBJ2-7|NA|TRBV27
CASSFATSGRVSYEQYF
>NA|TRBJ2-2|few|TRBV4-1
CASSHDRNTGELFF
>TRBD1|TRBJ1-1|few|TRBV9
CASSPPGTENTEAFF
>NA|TRBJ2-7|NA|TRBV6-2/TRBV6-3
CASRRQAGRYEQYF
>TRBD1|TRBJ1-6|NA|TRBV25-1
CASTAGGSPLHF
>NA|TRBJ1-4|NA|TRBV4-3
CASSQDRTWGGGSNEKLFF
>NA|TRBJ1-2|once|TRBV29-1
CSVGPSNYGYTF
>TRBD1|TRBJ2-2|NA|TRBV5-1
CASTGDRSYTGELFF
>NA|TRBJ2-1|once|TRBV2
CASSKSVFAGPSYPHEQFF
>NA|TRBJ1-5|many|TRBV29-1
CSAVRGAGQPQHF
>TRBD2|TRBJ2-1|few|TRBV20-1
CSARTSGGRNEQFF
>NA|TRBJ2-5|NA|TRBV5-8
CASSLFPVQETQYF
>NA|TRBJ2-4|NA|TRBV7-8
CASSPPLVGVSNIQYF
>TRBD1|TRBJ2-1|NA|TRBV24-1
CATSDTTGMVNEQFF
>NA|TRBJ2-2|many|TRBV7-2
CASSLTGTLNTGELFF
>NA|TRBJ2-7|few|TRBV20-1
CSARDSAQASYEQYF
>NA|TRBJ1-2|few|TRBV6-5
CASSQGIGYTF
>NA|TRBJ2-3|NA|TRBV20-1
CSARDLLAPADTQYF
>NA|TRBJ2-5|NA|TRBV5-1
CASARAVEETQYF
>NA|TRBJ1-1|few|TRBV4-2
CASSQDSRDNTEAFF
>NA|TRBJ2-1|NA|TRBV4-3
CASSQDQESRNEQFF
>NA|TRBJ2-3|NA|TRBV5-1
CASSLGDFGTDTQYF
>TRBD2|TRBJ2-3|many|TRBV20-1
CSAIPFAGGTDTQYF
>NA|TRBJ1-1|NA|TRBV5-1
CASSLAYGLGNTEAFF
>NA|TRBJ1-1|many|TRBV12-3/TRBV12-4
CASSLGVGTEAFF
>NA|TRBJ2-2|many|TRBV6-1
CASGRVGPGELFF
>NA|TRBJ2-3|few|TRBV9
CASSYRAGHTDTQYF
>TRBD1|TRBJ1-6|few|TRBV9
CASSVDGTENSPLHF
>TRBD2|TRBJ2-1|many|TRBV9
CASSPGLEGGSYNEQFF
>NA|TRBJ2-1|many|TRBV3-1
CASSQGRGEQFF
>NA|TRBJ1-3|NA|TRBV20-1
CSARGHGRDFLSGNTIYF
>NA|TRBJ2-7|many|TRBV20-1
CSARFQGGDRDYTYEQYF
>NA|TRBJ1-1|NA|TRBV7-9
CASSLVVGAGTEAFF
>TRBD1|TRBJ2-1|few|TRBV12-3/TRBV12-4
CASSFFWTGTNEQFF
>NA|TRBJ1-4|NA|TRBV10-3
CAISESSRTTNEKLFF
>NA|TRBJ1-4|few|TRBV5-1
CASSFYGEKLFF